One sample yielded the 26 T cell receptor beta chains listed below, sequenced in a study of T-cell memory formation after mild COVID-19. TCRdb independently ran MiXCR on the 5' RACE reads; one entry per CDR3 protein. The sample comprises around 320,000 distinct CDR3 sequences, 28% of which are singletons, and roughly 13% rests with the top ten. Material: PBMCs or a T cell subset sorted from them (not recorded which). The receptors shown here come from an adult woman who had mild COVID-19 (a few samples of this study predate the infection). Cell type and time point are not known.

The table lists this clonotype with many counts. The chain is built from TRBV5-1 and TRBJ2-1; 8 nucleotides match TRBD2. CDR1 SGHRS and CDR2 YFSETQ come from the germline V gene. The CDR3 consists of 16 residues. V lost 4 bases to trimming and J lost 5 bases; unmatched junction nucleotides: 11. For the CDR3, the DNA is TGCGCCAGCAGCCCGACCTTGAGCGGGAGCAACAATGAGCAGTTCTTC. Amino acid sequence: CASSPTLSGSNNEQFF.

About this clonotype itself: Sequence at one end of the junction differs from germline and may be a read error. The V gene is TRBV3-1, the J gene TRBJ2-2; 8 bases map to TRBD2. The V gene's germline CDR1 is LGHDT and CDR2 YNNKEL (reference sequence). The CDR3 covers 15 residues. In DNA form, the CDR3 reads TGTGCCAGCAACTACGGGGGGGCGAACCCCGGGGAGCTGTTTTTT. This encodes CASNYGGANPGELFF.

The chain has TRBV19 and TRBJ1-2; the D is unclear. Trimming stripped 7 bases from V and 2 bases from J, with 11 bases between. This CDR3 is built from 13 residues. The V gene's germline CDR1 is LNHDA and CDR2 SQIVND (reference sequence). The CDR3 nucleotides are TGTGCCAGTACGGGCAGCCTAAACTATGGCTACACCTTC. This gives the protein CASTGSLNYGYTF.

Only a few counts were recorded for this clonotype. The gene calls are TRBV12-3 or TRBV12-4 and TRBJ2-1; TRBD2 agrees at 7 bases. With V trimmed by 1 base and J by 6 bases, 3 bases remained unmatched. There are 14 residues in the CDR3. CDR3 bases: TGTGCCAGCAGTTTAGTACCTAGCGGCAATGAGCAGTTCTTC. It yields the protein CASSLVPSGNEQFF.

This chain connects TRBV2 to TRBJ2-7; D is ambiguous. V dropped 5 bases and J dropped 3 bases, with 11 bases sitting between them. The CDR3 loop spans 13 amino acids. The germline V gene encodes CDR1 SNHLY and CDR2 FYNNEI. CDR3 coding DNA: TGTGCCAGCAGTTATAAGGGAATCTACGAGCAGTACTTC. Translation gives CASSYKGIYEQYF. Variable domain in full (rest from reference TRBV2 and TRBJ2-7): EPEVTQTPSHQVTQMGQEVILRCVPISNHLYFYWYRQILGQKVEFLVSFYNNEISEKSEIFDDQFSVERPDGSNFTLKIRSTKLEDSAMYFCASSYKGIYEQYFGPGTRLTVT.

This clonotype has just a few counts. The V call is TRBV20-1, the J call TRBJ1-1; D unresolved. CDR3 length equals 17 residues. From germline, CDR1 is DFQATT and CDR2 SNEGSKA (reference sequence). V shed 3 bases and J shed 7 bases, with 27 bases lying between them. CDR3: CSASSLARDSRGIEAFF. In DNA, the CDR3 is TGCAGTGCTAGTTCGCTTGCTCGGGATTCACGAGGGATTGAAGCTTTCTTT.

Written as DNA, the CDR3 is TGTGCCAGCAGTACAGGGACGGCGAAGAGGAGCATTCAGTACTTC. It specifies CASSTGTAKRSIQYF. The chain employs TRBV2 and TRBJ2-4; D possibly corresponds to TRBD1 (6 bases). V was trimmed by 5 bases and J by 9 bases, leaving 20 bases between them. Per germline, CDR1 SNHLY and CDR2 FYNNEI. This CDR3 contains 15 residues.

This clonotype turned up a few times. This rearrangement joins TRBV12-3 or TRBV12-4 to TRBJ1-5, with TRBD1 matching over 9 bases. This CDR3 contains 15 residues. V trimming: 5 bases; J trimming: 11 bases; junction bases outside the gene matches: 13. In nucleotides, the CDR3 is TGTGCCAGCAGTCCTACGGACAGGGGACCTCAAGCCCAGCATTTT. Amino acid sequence: CASSPTDRGPQAQHF.

The chain carries TRBV2 and TRBJ2-2; 8 bases map to TRBD2. The V segment lost 7 bases and the J segment 5 bases; nucleotides outside the gene matches: 9. Germline V gene data show CDR1 as SNHLY and CDR2 as FYNNEI. CDR3 length equals 15 residues. The CDR3 is CASTWGLEVTGELFF. CDR3 in DNA: TGTGCCAGCACTTGGGGACTAGAAGTTACCGGGGAGCTGTTTTTT.

The chain carries TRBV7-8 and TRBJ2-1; 9 bases align to TRBD2. V lost 5 bases, J lost 0 bases, and 5 bases stayed unmatched. The germline CDR1 and CDR2 sequences are SGHVS and FQNEAQ. This CDR3 contains 16 residues. CDR3 sequence (DNA): TGTGCCAGCAGCACCCGGACTAGCGACTCCTACAATGAGCAGTTCTTC. Its translation is CASSTRTSDSYNEQFF. Together with reference TRBV7-8 and TRBJ2-1, the CDR3 gives the full variable domain: GAGVSQSPRYKVAKRGQDVALRCDPISGHVSLFWYQQALGQGPEFLTYFQNEAQLDKSGLPSDRFFAERPEGSVSTLKIQRTQQEDSAVYLCASSTRTSDSYNEQFFGPGTRLTVL.

The rearrangement uses TRBV29-1 and TRBJ2-2; D not resolved. CDR1 SQVTM and CDR2 ANQGSEA come from the germline V gene. V shed 7 bases and J shed 0 bases, with 12 bases lying between them. The CDR3 totals 14 residues. CDR3 sequence: CSGRTASNTGELFF. CDR3 DNA sequence: TGCAGCGGGCGAACAGCTTCGAACACCGGGGAGCTGTTTTTT.

The V and J genes are TRBV6-5 and TRBJ1-2; 9 bases are a match to TRBD1. Trimming took 0 bases from V and 3 from J; bases not matched to a gene: 2. Germline V gene lookup returns CDR1 MNHEY and CDR2 SVGAGI. The CDR3 runs 15 residues. The CDR3 sequence: CASSYSGQGYYGYTF. CDR3 DNA sequence: TGTGCCAGCAGTTACTCAGGACAGGGGTACTATGGCTACACCTTC.

This clonotype was recorded once. The V gene is TRBV20-1, the J gene TRBJ2-7; 7 bases match TRBD1. Germline CDR1 is DFQATT and CDR2 is SNEGSKA (reference sequence). Trimming took 6 bases from V and 2 from J; bases not matched to a gene: 16. CDR3 length equals 16 residues. The chain's CDR3 is CSAGDRAHTGAYEQYF. In DNA form, the CDR3 reads TGCAGTGCCGGAGACAGGGCACATACCGGAGCCTACGAGCAGTACTTC.

The V and J genes are TRBV7-2 and TRBJ2-7; 9 bases map to TRBD1. The CDR3 loop spans 18 amino acids. Trimming took 4 bases from V and 2 from J; bases not matched to a gene: 15. Per germline, CDR1 SGHTA and CDR2 FQGNSA. CDR3 amino acids: CASSYRSSGTGPAYEQYF. The CDR3 DNA reads TGTGCCAGCAGCTACCGTTCATCCGGGACAGGGCCTGCCTACGAGCAGTACTTC.

This clonotype has only a few counts. The rearrangement links TRBV12-3 or TRBV12-4 to TRBJ1-1, with D possibly TRBD1 on 5 matching bases. The CDR3 length is 16 residues. The V end was cut by 5 bases, the J end by 1 base, with 17 bases between. CDR3 coding DNA: TGTGCCAGCAGTCCTAAGGGACCGCCGGAGAACACTGAAGCTTTCTTT. Amino acids: CASSPKGPPENTEAFF.

This chain joins TRBV19 and TRBJ2-6; unclear D gene. V lost 3 bases to trimming and J lost 0 bases, with 6 bases between them. Germline CDR1 and CDR2: LNHDA and SQIVND (reference sequence). The CDR3 sequence is 15 residues long. CDR3 sequence reads: CASSMSHSGANVLTF. The CDR3 region has the DNA TGTGCCAGTAGTATGAGCCACTCTGGGGCCAACGTCCTGACTTTC.

Here the CDR3 reads CSARGSRYYEQYF. Written as DNA, the CDR3 is TGCAGTGCTAGAGGTTCCCGTTACTACGAGCAGTACTTC. The chain combines TRBV20-1 with TRBJ2-7; no definite D call. Trimming stripped 1 base from V and 3 bases from J, with 10 bases between. This CDR3 spans 13 amino acids. Germline CDR1 DFQATT, CDR2 SNEGSKA (reference sequence).

This clonotype has ten or more counts. V and J are TRBV5-1 and TRBJ2-1, with 9 bases matching TRBD2. V lost 5 bases, J lost 0 bases, and 9 bases stayed unmatched. The CDR3 has 17 residues. Germline values: CDR1 SGHRS, CDR2 YFSETQ. CDR3 sequence: CASSREAGGPSYNEQFF. The CDR3 region has the DNA TGCGCCAGCAGTCGAGAAGCGGGGGGCCCCTCCTACAATGAGCAGTTCTTC.

This chain links TRBV5-1 with TRBJ1-6; D is unresolved. CDR3 length equals 13 residues. Per germline, CDR1 SGHRS and CDR2 YFSETQ. The V end was cut by 0 bases, the J end by 16 bases, with 14 bases between. CDR3 sequence: CASSLVDQRGLHF. For the CDR3, the DNA is TGCGCCAGCAGCTTGGTTGACCAAAGAGGACTCCACTTT.

V usage is TRBV29-1 and J usage is TRBJ2-3; 7 bases map to TRBD2. V was clipped by 7 bases and J by 3 bases; unmatched bases: 7. The CDR3 has 13 amino acids. Germline V CDR1 and CDR2: SQVTM, ANQGSEA. CDR3 sequence (DNA): TGCAGCGGAGGCGGGAGTTCTACAGATACGCAGTATTTT. It yields the protein CSGGGSSTDTQYF.

The chain links TRBV6-2 or TRBV6-3 to TRBJ2-2; 10 bases map to TRBD2. The germline V gene has CDR1 MNHEY and CDR2 SVGEGT. The ends lost 3 bases at V and 1 base at J; junction bases unmatched: 8. The CDR3 runs 18 residues. Written as DNA, the CDR3 is TGTGCCAGCAGTTATAAAGCGGGAGGGGTTCTGAACACCGGGGAGCTGTTTTTT. Translated, it gives CASSYKAGGVLNTGELFF.

The chain combines TRBV10-3 with TRBJ2-1; the D gene could be TRBD1 or TRBD2 (5 bases each). CDR3 size: 14 residues. Trimming shortened V by 3 bases and J by 3 bases, and 9 bases separated the two germline ends. Germline V lookup: CDR1 ENHRY, CDR2 SYGVKD. The CDR3 loop reads CAISDEGRYNEQFF. Written as DNA, the CDR3 is TGTGCCATCAGTGACGAGGGGCGCTACAATGAGCAGTTCTTC.

This clonotype appeared a single time. The chain joins TRBV29-1 to TRBJ1-1; a possible D gene is TRBD1 (5 bases). CDR3 length: 15 amino acids. CDR1 is SQVTM, CDR2 ANQGSEA, per germline. Trimming removed 5 bases at V and 0 bases at J, with 16 bases between. The CDR3 loop is CSVKGVYSLNTEAFF. The CDR3 coding sequence is TGCAGCGTTAAAGGGGTGTACAGCCTGAACACTGAAGCTTTCTTT.

The table lists this clonotype with a few counts. J is TRBJ1-4 and V is TRBV4-1, with D possibly matching TRBD1 (5 bases). Trimming left V 2 bases short and J 8 bases short, with 9 bases between. Germline CDR1 is MGHRA and CDR2 is YSYEKL. The CDR3 extends over 13 amino acids. CDR3 nucleotides: TGCGCCAGCAGCCAATCAAACAGGGAAAAACTGTTTTTT. Protein: CASSQSNREKLFF.

This clonotype occurred a few times. This chain joins TRBV7-9 and TRBJ2-5, with 9 bases lining up with TRBD1. In germline, CDR1 is SEHNR, CDR2 FQNEAQ (reference sequence). Germline trimming cut 5 bases from V and 3 bases from J; bases unmatched to any gene: 10. The CDR3 covers 16 residues. CDR3 loop: CASSPLQGAGEETQYF. Here the CDR3 DNA reads TGTGCCAGCAGCCCGCTACAGGGGGCAGGAGAAGAGACCCAGTACTTC. The complete variable domain, with remaining parts taken from reference TRBV7-9 and TRBJ2-5, reads DTGVSQNPRHKITKRGQNVTFRCDPISEHNRLYWYRQTLGQGPEFLTYFQNEAQLEKSRLLSDRFSAERPKGSFSTLEIQRTEQGDSAMYLCASSPLQGAGEETQYFGPGTRLLVL.

V and J are TRBV2 and TRBJ2-5; 7 nucleotides line up with TRBD1. The junction had 5 bases not matched to a gene; V was cut back by 2 bases and J by 2 bases. Germline values: CDR1 SNHLY, CDR2 FYNNEI. The CDR3 sequence is 15 residues long. CDR3 residues: CASSESGTVQETQYF. CDR3 bases: TGTGCCAGCAGTGAATCGGGGACAGTACAAGAGACCCAGTACTTC.